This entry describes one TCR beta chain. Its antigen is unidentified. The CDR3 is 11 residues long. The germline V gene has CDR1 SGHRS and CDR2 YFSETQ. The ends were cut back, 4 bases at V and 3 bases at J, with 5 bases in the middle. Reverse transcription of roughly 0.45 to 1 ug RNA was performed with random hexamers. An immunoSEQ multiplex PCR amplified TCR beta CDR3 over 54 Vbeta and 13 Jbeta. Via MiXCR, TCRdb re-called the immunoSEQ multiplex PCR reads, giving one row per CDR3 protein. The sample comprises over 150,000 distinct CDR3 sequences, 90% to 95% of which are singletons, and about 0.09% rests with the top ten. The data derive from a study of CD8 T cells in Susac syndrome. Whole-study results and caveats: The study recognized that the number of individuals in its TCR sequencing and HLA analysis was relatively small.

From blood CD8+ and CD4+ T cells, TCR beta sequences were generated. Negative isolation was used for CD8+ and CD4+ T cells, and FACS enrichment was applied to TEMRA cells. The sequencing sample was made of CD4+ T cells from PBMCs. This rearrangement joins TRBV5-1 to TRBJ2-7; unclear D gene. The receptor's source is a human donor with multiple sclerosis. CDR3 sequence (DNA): TGCGCCAGCAGCACCGACTACGAGCAGTACTTC. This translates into CASSTDYEQYF.